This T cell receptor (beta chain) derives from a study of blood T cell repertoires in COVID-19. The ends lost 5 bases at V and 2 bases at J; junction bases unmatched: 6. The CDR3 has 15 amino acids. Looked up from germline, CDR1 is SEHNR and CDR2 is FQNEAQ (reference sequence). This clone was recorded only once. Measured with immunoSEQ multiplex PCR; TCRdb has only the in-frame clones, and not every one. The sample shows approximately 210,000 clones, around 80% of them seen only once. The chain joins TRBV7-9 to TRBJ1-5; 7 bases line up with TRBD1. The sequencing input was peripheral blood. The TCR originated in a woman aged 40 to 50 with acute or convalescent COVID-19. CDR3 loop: CASSRDRAGNQPQHF. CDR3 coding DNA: TGTGCCAGCAGCCGTGACAGGGCGGGCAATCAGCCCCAGCATTTT.